These 14 T cell receptor beta chains were sequenced from one sample in a study of blood T cell repertoires in COVID-19. Some clones are missing from TCRdb's copy, which holds only in-frame ones; the method was immunoSEQ multiplex PCR. The sample consists of about 240,000 clones, around nine tenths of them appearing once. Material: peripheral blood. These receptors came from a woman aged 70-85 years with active or convalescent COVID-19.

The chain employs TRBV11-2 and TRBJ2-2; 9 bases line up with TRBD2. The CDR3 is 15 amino acids. The trim removed 2 bases at V and 4 bases at J, leaving 2 bases unmatched. The germline gives CDR1 SGHAT, CDR2 FQNNGV. This CDR3 reads CASSLLAGPTGELFF. The DNA of the CDR3 is TGTGCCAGCAGCTTACTAGCGGGGCCCACCGGGGAGCTGTTTTTT.

The J gene is TRBJ2-5, the V gene TRBV11-2; 10 nucleotides align to TRBD2. The V and J ends lost 5 bases and 7 bases, in that order; junction bases with no gene match: 10. Germline lookup yields CDR1 SGHAT and CDR2 FQNNGV. CDR3 length equals 15 residues. The CDR3 nucleotides are TGTGCCAGCAGCATAGGACTAGCGGAGCTAGGGACCCAGTACTTC. As protein: CASSIGLAELGTQYF.

J is TRBJ1-1 and V is TRBV9; D uncertain. With 1 base removed from V and 1 base from J, the gap between germline ends came to 5 bases. Germline-derived CDR1 and CDR2 are SGDLS and YYNGEE. The CDR3 is made up of 13 amino acids. Here the CDR3 reads CASSVYGNTEAFF. CDR3 DNA sequence: TGTGCCAGCAGCGTATACGGGAACACTGAAGCTTTCTTT.

This clone was picked up one time. The J gene is TRBJ2-3, the V gene TRBV19; D unclear. CDR1 and CDR2 from the germline V gene are LNHDA and SQIVND (reference sequence). Trimming pared 11 bases from V and 0 bases from J, leaving 12 bases between. The CDR3 totals 13 residues. For the CDR3, the DNA is TGTGCCGCAGGTCCGAGTAGCACAGATACGCAGTATTTT. Protein sequence: CAAGPSSTDTQYF.

The J gene is TRBJ1-6, the V gene TRBV11-2; tentatively, D is TRBD1 (6 bases). V was pared by 1 base and J by 1 base, with 11 bases between. The germline V gene has CDR1 SGHAT and CDR2 FQNNGV. This CDR3 contains 17 residues. CDR3 protein: CASSLVVGASYNSPLHF. The DNA for the CDR3 is TGTGCCAGCAGCTTAGTTGTGGGGGCGTCCTATAATTCACCCCTCCACTTT. Filled out from reference TRBV11-2 and TRBJ1-6, the complete variable domain reads EAGVAQSPRYKIIEKRQSVAFWCNPISGHATLYWYQQILGQGPKLLIQFQNNGVVDDSQLPKDRFSAERLKGVDSTLKIQPAKLEDSAVYLCASSLVVGASYNSPLHFGNGTRLTVT.

The chain carries TRBV9 and TRBJ2-3; 9 bases are a match to TRBD2. Germline lookup yields CDR1 SGDLS and CDR2 YYNGEE. This CDR3 has 18 residues. With 0 bases clipped from V and 6 bases from J, the junction kept 14 bases outside the gene matches. The CDR3 coding sequence is TGTGCCAGCAGCGTAGGGCTAGCGGGGTCCTCCCCGGCGGATACGCAGTATTTT. Protein: CASSVGLAGSSPADTQYF.

The genes are TRBV5-4 and TRBJ1-1; D uncertain. V lost 6 bases, J lost 0 bases, and 18 bases lay in between. Germline CDR1 reads SGHNT; CDR2 reads YYREEE (reference sequence). The CDR3 covers 16 residues. CDR3 loop: CASTYNLRTLNTEAFF. The CDR3 nucleotides read TGTGCCAGCACTTATAACCTAAGGACTCTGAACACTGAAGCTTTCTTT.

This clone was detected only once. J is TRBJ1-5 and V is TRBV6-5; D is unclear. CDR1 MNHEY and CDR2 SVGAGI come from the germline V gene. V was trimmed by 2 bases and J by 0 bases, leaving 5 bases between them. The CDR3 contains 14 residues. CDR3 coding DNA: TGTGCCAGCAGTTACCACATTAGCAATCAGCCCCAGCATTTT. It is translated as CASSYHISNQPQHF.

This clone was seen only once. The rearrangement uses TRBV7-8 and TRBJ1-1, with D possibly matching TRBD1 (6 bases). The germline V and J ends were trimmed by 4 bases and 5 bases, with 14 bases remaining between them. This CDR3 comprises 14 residues. In germline, CDR1 is SGHVS, CDR2 FQNEAQ. The CDR3 sequence: CASSSGTTRTEAFF. The CDR3 region has the DNA TGTGCCAGCAGCTCCGGGACAACCCGGACTGAAGCTTTCTTT. Combining the CDR3 with reference TRBV7-8 and TRBJ1-1 gives the whole variable domain GAGVSQSPRYKVAKRGQDVALRCDPISGHVSLFWYQQALGQGPEFLTYFQNEAQLDKSGLPSDRFFAERPEGSVSTLKIQRTQQEDSAVYLCASSSGTTRTEAFFGQGTRLTVV.

The rearrangement links TRBV29-1 to TRBJ1-5; TRBD1 is a possible D gene (6 bases). CDR1 SQVTM and CDR2 ANQGSEA come from the germline V gene. The ends were cut back, 4 bases at V and 5 bases at J, with 12 bases in the middle. The CDR3 is 13 amino acids. The DNA for the CDR3 is TGCAGCGTTGGGGTGGACAGTTATCAGCCCCAGCATTTT. Its protein product is CSVGVDSYQPQHF.

This clone was recorded a few times. The chain carries TRBV18 and TRBJ2-7; D gene unclear. Trimming cost V 0 bases and J 2 bases, with 8 bases left between them. Germline V CDR1 and CDR2: KGHSH, LQKENI. The CDR3 has 14 amino acids. The CDR3 loop reads CASSPPSRTYEQYF. As DNA, the CDR3 is TGTGCCAGCTCACCACCGTCCAGGACCTACGAGCAGTACTTC.

The V and J genes are TRBV7-9 and TRBJ1-2; perhaps TRBD1 as D (5 bases). Trimming took off 5 bases at V and 5 bases at J, with 12 bases between the two ends. Germline CDR1 SEHNR, CDR2 FQNEAQ (reference sequence). CDR3 length equals 13 residues. CDR3 protein: CASSPITGYGYTF. The DNA for the CDR3 is TGTGCCAGCAGCCCAATCACAGGTTATGGCTACACCTTC. The full variable domain, in which reference TRBV7-9 and TRBJ1-2 provide the parts outside the CDR3, is DTGVSQNPRHKITKRGQNVTFRCDPISEHNRLYWYRQTLGQGPEFLTYFQNEAQLEKSRLLSDRFSAERPKGSFSTLEIQRTEQGDSAMYLCASSPITGYGYTFGSGTRLTVV.

This sequence joins TRBV12-5 and TRBJ2-7; 10 nucleotides agree with TRBD1. Germline assignment: CDR1 LGHNT and CDR2 FRNRAP. V lost 5 bases, J lost 2 bases, and 9 bases stayed unmatched. The CDR3 contains 16 residues. The CDR3 here is CASGLYIGTGAYEQYF. The CDR3, as DNA: TGTGCTAGTGGTCTGTACATCGGGACAGGGGCCTACGAGCAGTACTTC.

For the CDR3, the DNA is TGCGCCAGCGCCCCCTCTCAGGGCTCTGGGGCCAACGTCCTGACTTTC. Translated, it gives CASAPSQGSGANVLTF. The chain couples TRBV5-1 to TRBJ2-6; maybe TRBD1 (5 bases). Per germline, CDR1 SGHRS and CDR2 YFSETQ. The ends were cut back, 7 bases at V and 0 bases at J, with 14 bases in the middle. The CDR3 spans 16 residues.